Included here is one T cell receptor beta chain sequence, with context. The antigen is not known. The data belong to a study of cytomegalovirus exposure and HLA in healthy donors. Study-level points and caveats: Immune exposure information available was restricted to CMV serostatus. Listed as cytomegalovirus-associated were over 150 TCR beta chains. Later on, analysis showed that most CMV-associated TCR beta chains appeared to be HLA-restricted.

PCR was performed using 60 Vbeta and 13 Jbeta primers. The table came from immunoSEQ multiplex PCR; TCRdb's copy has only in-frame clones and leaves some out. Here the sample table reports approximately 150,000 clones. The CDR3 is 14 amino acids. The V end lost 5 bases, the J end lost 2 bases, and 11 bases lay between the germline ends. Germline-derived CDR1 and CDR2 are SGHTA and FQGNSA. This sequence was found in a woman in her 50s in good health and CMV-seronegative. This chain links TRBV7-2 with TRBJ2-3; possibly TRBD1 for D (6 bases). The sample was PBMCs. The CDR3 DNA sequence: TGTGCCAGCAGCCCAGGACAGCACACAGATACGCAGTATTTT. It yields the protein CASSPGQHTDTQYF.